The sequence of this TCR beta chain was determined in a study of blood T cell repertoires in COVID-19. About the study: The United States, Italy and Spain provided the acute and convalescent COVID-19 samples. From T cells, B-cell-depleted T cells, or PBMCs came the material, which was cDNA or gDNA.

Original methodology: Quantification of nucleated cells was approximated via reference gene primer amplification. Repertoires were generated with immunoSEQ multiplex PCR, while TCRdb's copy carries only in-frame clones and drops some. The DNA was the basis for D and trimming; V, J and clone size are from that table. The sample holds some 190,000 clones, roughly 84% seen once. The CDR3 totals 16 residues. Germline V lookup: CDR1 SGHTS, CDR2 YDEGEE. V was pared by 2 bases and J by 6 bases, with 11 bases of the junction left unmatched. The chain carries TRBV5-8 and TRBJ2-7; TRBD2 matches 10 bases. Sequenced sample: peripheral blood. This receptor was taken from a middle-aged woman who had recovered from COVID-19. The CDR3 DNA sequence: TGTGCCAGCAGCTTCGGTTTCCGGACTAGCGGCCCCGAGCAGTACTTC. This gives the protein CASSFGFRTSGPEQYF.